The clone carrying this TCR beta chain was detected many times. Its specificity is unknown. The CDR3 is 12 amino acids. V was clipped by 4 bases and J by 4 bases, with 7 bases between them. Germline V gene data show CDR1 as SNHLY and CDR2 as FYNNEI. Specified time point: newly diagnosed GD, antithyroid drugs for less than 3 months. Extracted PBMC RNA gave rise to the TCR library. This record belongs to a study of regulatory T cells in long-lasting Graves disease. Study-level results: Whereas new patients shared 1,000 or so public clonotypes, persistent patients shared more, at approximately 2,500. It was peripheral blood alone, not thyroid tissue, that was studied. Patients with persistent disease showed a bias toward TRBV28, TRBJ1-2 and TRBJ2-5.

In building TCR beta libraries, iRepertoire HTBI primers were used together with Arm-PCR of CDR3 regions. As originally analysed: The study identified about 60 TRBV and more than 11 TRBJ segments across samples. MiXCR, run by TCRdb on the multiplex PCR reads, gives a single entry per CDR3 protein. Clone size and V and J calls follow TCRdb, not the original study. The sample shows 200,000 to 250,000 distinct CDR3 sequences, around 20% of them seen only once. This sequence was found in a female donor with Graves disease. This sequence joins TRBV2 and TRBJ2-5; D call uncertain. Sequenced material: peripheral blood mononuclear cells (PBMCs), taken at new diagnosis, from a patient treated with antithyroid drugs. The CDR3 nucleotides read TGTGCCAGCAGTGTGGAGCGAGAGACCCAGTACTTC. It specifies CASSVERETQYF.